The 21 T cell receptor beta chains below all came from one sample that was sequenced in a study of T cell responses to AZD1222 COVID-19 vaccine. TCRdb's table, derived via immunoSEQ multiplex PCR, lists solely in-frame clones and lacks some. The data contain 95,000 to 150,000 clones, more than 85% of them seen just once; the ten biggest clones take up about 10%. Sample: peripheral blood, taken on day 0 of AZD1222 vaccination. The receptors originated from an adult in good health.

The chain is built from TRBV12-3 or TRBV12-4 and TRBJ2-7; no reliable D call. The germline V and J ends were trimmed by 3 bases and 6 bases, with 12 bases remaining between them. The length of the CDR3 is 13 residues. CDR3 sequence (DNA): TGTGCCAGCAGTTTGGCGCTTCTAGGCGAGCAGTACTTC. This encodes CASSLALLGEQYF.

V is TRBV7-9 and J is TRBJ2-7; D is ambiguous. The CDR3 covers 14 residues. Germline V gene data show CDR1 as SEHNR and CDR2 as FQNEAQ (reference sequence). Trimming took 4 bases from V and 0 from J, leaving 10 bases between them. The chain's CDR3 is CASSWRESSYEQYF. DNA for the CDR3: TGTGCCAGCAGCTGGAGAGAGAGCTCCTACGAGCAGTACTTC.

J is TRBJ2-7 and V is TRBV5-4, with no clear D. The V and J ends lost 5 bases and 1 base respectively, with 13 bases between them. The CDR3 has 14 amino acids. Germline V CDR1 and CDR2: SGHNT, YYREEE (reference sequence). In nucleotides, the CDR3 is TGTGCCAGCAGTTCGATTCCCGCATCCTACGAGCAGTACTTC. This sequence encodes CASSSIPASYEQYF.

The chain couples TRBV7-8 to TRBJ2-2; D is uncertain. From germline, CDR1 is SGHVS and CDR2 FQNEAQ. V was trimmed by 0 bases and J by 4 bases, leaving 3 bases between them. The CDR3 runs 13 residues. The CDR3 reads CASSLAATGELFF. The DNA for the CDR3 is TGTGCCAGCAGCTTAGCGGCCACCGGGGAGCTGTTTTTT. Supplemented by reference TRBV7-8 and TRBJ2-2, the full variable domain reads GAGVSQSPRYKVAKRGQDVALRCDPISGHVSLFWYQQALGQGPEFLTYFQNEAQLDKSGLPSDRFFAERPEGSVSTLKIQRTQQEDSAVYLCASSLAATGELFFGEGSRLTVL.

The CDR3 here is CASTTLRGRVNTEAFF. The CDR3 nucleotides read TGTGCCAGTACCACCCTCCGGGGCAGGGTGAACACTGAAGCTTTCTTT. This rearrangement joins TRBV19 to TRBJ1-1, with D possibly matching TRBD1 (5 bases). The CDR3 extends over 16 amino acids. CDR1 and CDR2 (germline): LNHDA, SQIVND (reference sequence). V lost 7 bases and J lost 0, with 18 bases in between.

The chain links TRBV6-5 to TRBJ2-7; 10 bases align to TRBD1. This CDR3 has 14 residues. Trimming at V came to 8 bases and at J to 1 base, leaving 5 bases not matched to a gene. Per the germline V gene, CDR1 is MNHEY and CDR2 is SVGAGI. The CDR3 loop reads CASGGTGDSYEQYF. The CDR3 DNA reads TGTGCCAGCGGCGGGACAGGGGATTCCTACGAGCAGTACTTC.

Only a few counts were recorded for this clone. The CDR3, as DNA: TGTGCCACCTTCGGACAGGCGAACACTGAAGCTTTCTTT. Encoded protein: CATFGQANTEAFF. The rearrangement links TRBV19 to TRBJ1-1; 7 nucleotides match TRBD1. There are 13 residues in the CDR3. J lost 1 base, V lost 10 bases, and 6 bases had no gene match. The germline V gene has CDR1 LNHDA and CDR2 SQIVND (reference sequence).

The CDR3 is CASSWGQTNTGELFF. CDR3 in DNA: TGCGCCAGCAGCTGGGGACAGACCAACACCGGGGAGCTGTTTTTT. The chain carries TRBV5-1 and TRBJ2-2, with 7 bases matching TRBD1. V shed 3 bases and J 2 bases; nucleotides not matched to a gene: 4. Germline V gene data show CDR1 as SGHRS and CDR2 as YFSETQ. CDR3 length: 15 residues.

The chain has TRBV9 and TRBJ2-7, with TRBD2 matching over 8 bases. The CDR3 loop spans 12 amino acids. The J segment lost 9 bases and the V segment lost 4 bases, leaving 6 bases of the junction unmatched. The germline gives CDR1 SGDLS, CDR2 YYNGEE. CDR3 in DNA: TGTGCCAGCAGCCTCGGGGGGGACCGGCAGTACTTC. It yields the protein CASSLGGDRQYF. The whole variable domain, filled in from reference TRBV9 and TRBJ2-7, reads DSGVTQTPKHLITATGQRVTLRCSPRSGDLSVYWYQQSLDQGLQFLIQYYNGEERAKGNILERFSAQQFPDLHSELNLSSLELGDSALYFCASSLGGDRQYFGPGTRLTVT.

Points on this clone: A read error may produce the germline difference seen at one junction end. This rearrangement joins TRBV7-6 to TRBJ1-1; D not certain. The CDR3 sequence is 8 residues long. Germline V gives CDR1 SGHVS, CDR2 FNYEAQ. CDR3 sequence reads: CASSSHDF. In DNA, the CDR3 is TGTGCCAGCAGCTCCCATGACTTT.

CDR3 protein: CAGISGVTEAFF. The CDR3 DNA follows: TGTGCCGGGATAAGTGGGGTCACTGAAGCTTTCTTT. The rearrangement joins TRBV30 to TRBJ1-1, with D unclear. Germline lookup yields CDR1 GTSNPN and CDR2 SVGIG (reference sequence). V was clipped by 8 bases and J by 4 bases, with 14 bases between them. The CDR3 spans 12 residues.

The chain recombines TRBV4-1 with TRBJ2-1; 9 nucleotides line up with TRBD2. The germline V gene has CDR1 MGHRA and CDR2 YSYEKL. Losses at the gene ends were 1 base for V and 7 bases for J; bases not matched to a gene: 5. The CDR3 spans 15 residues. CDR3 sequence: CASSQGGGASNEQFF. In DNA, the CDR3 is TGCGCCAGCAGCCAAGGCGGGGGGGCTTCAAATGAGCAGTTCTTC.

The rearrangement joins TRBV5-1 to TRBJ2-6; D unclear. Trimming stripped 4 bases from V and 3 bases from J, with 17 bases between. Germline V gene sequence: CDR1 SGHRS, CDR2 YFSETQ. The CDR3 runs to 17 residues. The CDR3 nucleotides are TGCGCCAGCAGCGCCGGACCGTCGTTTGGTGGGGCCAACGTCCTGACTTTC. As protein: CASSAGPSFGGANVLTF.

The chain has TRBV5-4 and TRBJ2-5; 7 bases align to TRBD2. V lost 0 bases and J lost 9; bases outside the gene matches: 5. This CDR3 contains 13 residues. Germline V gene sequence: CDR1 SGHNT, CDR2 YYREEE (reference sequence). The CDR3 here is CASSLAESGAQYF. Here the CDR3 DNA reads TGTGCCAGCAGCTTGGCCGAGAGCGGGGCCCAGTACTTC.

V gene TRBV6-5 combines with J gene TRBJ1-2; D remains ambiguous. Per germline, CDR1 MNHEY and CDR2 SVGAGI. The CDR3 runs 13 residues. Trimming stripped 2 bases from V and 0 bases from J, with 4 bases between. CDR3 sequence: CASSYEANYGYTF. For the CDR3, the DNA is TGTGCCAGCAGTTACGAAGCTAACTATGGCTACACCTTC.

The rearrangement joins TRBV29-1 to TRBJ2-1; no definite D call. Trimming removed 5 bases at V and 1 base at J, with 3 bases between. Germline values: CDR1 SQVTM, CDR2 ANQGSEA. This CDR3 is 11 amino acids long. CDR3 region: CSVWSYNEQFF. The CDR3 DNA reads TGCAGCGTTTGGTCCTACAATGAGCAGTTCTTC.

The V and J genes are TRBV27 and TRBJ2-5, with D possibly being TRBD2 (6 bases). Trimming left V 5 bases short and J 5 bases short, with 24 bases between. CDR3 length: 17 residues. Germline CDR1 is MNHEY and CDR2 is SMNVEV (reference sequence). The CDR3 coding sequence is TGTGCCAGCAGTCCACGATATGGGACTGGGGGGTGGGAGACCCAGTACTTC. Encoded protein: CASSPRYGTGGWETQYF.

This clone has a handful of counts. This is likely a read error, given that the CDR3 carries no conserved phenylalanine or tryptophan at its end. It is unclear where the CDR3 begins or ends on the DNA, so no DNA is shown, and the CDR3 is as TCRdb lists it. The J gene is TRBJ2-7, the V gene TRBV3-1 (or the pseudogene TRBV3-2); the DNA was not compared with TRBD2, the D call given in the table. The CDR3 is 13 residues long, ends included. In germline, CDR1 is LGHDT, CDR2 YNNKEL (reference sequence). The chain's CDR3 is CASSLGLAGGPVL.

Only one count was recorded for this clone. V and J are TRBV27 and TRBJ1-1, with TRBD1 matching over 7 bases. With 6 bases clipped from V and 9 bases from J, the junction kept 7 bases outside the gene matches. The CDR3 is made up of 12 amino acids. From germline, CDR1 is MNHEY and CDR2 SMNVEV (reference sequence). The CDR3 DNA is TGTGCCAGCAGCAATCGACAGGGCAAAGCTTTCTTT. The encoded protein is CASSNRQGKAFF.

The V and J genes are TRBV19 and TRBJ2-5; D unresolved. The ends were cut back, 7 bases at V and 2 bases at J, with 11 bases in the middle. The CDR3 contains 13 residues. The germline gives CDR1 LNHDA, CDR2 SQIVND (reference sequence). The CDR3: CASIANGQETQYF. For the CDR3, the DNA is TGTGCCAGTATTGCCAACGGGCAAGAGACCCAGTACTTC.

V gene TRBV5-6 combines with J gene TRBJ1-1; 7 nucleotides match TRBD1. After removal of 7 bases from V and 1 base from J, the junction contained 13 bases not matched to a gene. This CDR3 comprises 16 residues. The germline V gene encodes CDR1 SGHDT and CDR2 YYEEEE. CDR3 DNA sequence: TGTGCCAGCCGCTCCACCGGGACAGTTAGGAACACTGAAGCTTTCTTT. Translating it yields CASRSTGTVRNTEAFF.